Sequencing of this T cell receptor (beta chain) was carried out in a study of neurological immune-mediated disorders. TCRdb independently ran MiXCR on the 5' RACE reads; one entry per CDR3 protein. Of over 45,000 distinct CDR3 sequences in the sample, 3% to 3.5% were seen once. This clonotype was detected ten times or more. The trim removed 4 bases at V and 2 bases at J, leaving 5 bases unmatched. This CDR3 is 14 amino acids long. Germline loops: CDR1 DFQATT, CDR2 SNEGSKA (reference sequence). J is TRBJ2-3 and V is TRBV20-1, with TRBD2 matching over 8 bases. The source material was PBMCs. This clonotype was sampled from a woman aged 45-65 years with multiple sclerosis. The chain's CDR3 is CSATTSGDTDTQYF. The CDR3 coding sequence is TGCAGTGCTACAACTAGCGGAGACACAGATACGCAGTATTTT.